The T cell receptor beta chain described here comes from a study of cytomegalovirus exposure and HLA in healthy donors (TCRdb year 2017). General notes on the study: According to a later analysis, the roughly 130 validation repertoires were produced on the same platform as the 680 or so repertoires of the first cohort. The study was designed to test whether signatures of past pathogen exposure could be identified by cataloging public T cell receptors. In addition to the first cohort of roughly 700 subjects, a separate validation cohort of 120 different subjects was used. The study combined high-throughput TCR immunosequencing, statistical association of individual TCRs with disease status, and machine learning to predict cytomegalovirus infection status. Here is what the overall study found, with its caveats: Three of the identified cytomegalovirus-associated TCR beta chains were confirmed in vitro to be specific for cytomegalovirus antigens. In the study, around 160 TCR beta chains were listed as associated with cytomegalovirus. Most TCR sequences were seen in very few donors, while some public TCRs were found in many individuals. It was suggested by the authors that the approach could potentially be generalized to other disease states and immunological phenotypes. In a later analysis, TCRs clustered in the first cohort were found to also tend to co-occur in the 100 to 150 validation repertoires, with 85% to 95% of cluster scores above 0. A later analysis lacked HLA typing for the validation cohort, so it scored co-occurrence in that cohort across all 110 or so repertoires. In both the original and validation cohorts, the classifier was reported to diagnose cytomegalovirus status with high specificity and sensitivity.

The CDR3, cysteine through phenylalanine, is 16 amino acids long. Of the read, only the CDR3 DNA is kept; its 48 bases are in frame from base 1. CDR1 and CDR2 are drawn from the germline V gene: MNHNS, SASEGT. Compared with germline, V lacks 0 bases and J lacks 2 bases; bases without a gene match: 7. This clone appeared a single time. Its antigen is still unknown. Per-base qualities were not stored, and no clone one base away is much larger. Library preparation used the immunoSEQ multiplex PCR assay. The published analysis was carried out like this. To diagnose cytomegalovirus status from the catalog of TCR beta chain sequences, a statistical classification framework was built. TCRdb re-hosts the immuneACCESS table, in-frame sequences only. Its copies lack some clones; in the studies checked, an unresolved V gene accounts for under half of them, and the cause for the rest is not known. D and trimming come from the DNA, and the V and J calls and clone size come from that table. This sample is represented by some 170,000 clones; around 92% of them were singletons. The ten largest clonotypes hold under 4.5% of the sample.

Separate from the approximately 690-subject first cohort, the validation cohort of about 110 subjects was the group to which the donors belonged. The clonotype was recovered from a young man in good health and CMV-seropositive. The sequence links TRBV6-1 to TRBJ2-7; 7 central bases correspond to TRBD2. Sequences were obtained from PBMCs. The nucleotide sequence reads as follows: TGTGCCAGCAGTGAAGCCTTCGGGGGACTAACCTACGAGCAGTACTTC. The encoded protein is CASSEAFGGLTYEQYF.